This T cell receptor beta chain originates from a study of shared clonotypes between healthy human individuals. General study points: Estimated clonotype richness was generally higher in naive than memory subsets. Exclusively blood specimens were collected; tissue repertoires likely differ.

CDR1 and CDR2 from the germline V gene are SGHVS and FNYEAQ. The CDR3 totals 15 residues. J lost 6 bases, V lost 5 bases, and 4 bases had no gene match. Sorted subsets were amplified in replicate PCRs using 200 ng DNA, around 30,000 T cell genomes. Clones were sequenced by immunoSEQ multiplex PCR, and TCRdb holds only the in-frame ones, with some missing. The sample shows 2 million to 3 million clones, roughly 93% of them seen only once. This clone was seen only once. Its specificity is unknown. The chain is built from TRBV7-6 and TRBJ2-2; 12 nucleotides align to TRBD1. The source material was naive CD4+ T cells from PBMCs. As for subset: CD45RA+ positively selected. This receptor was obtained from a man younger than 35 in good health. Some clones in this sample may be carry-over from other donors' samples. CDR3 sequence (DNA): TGTGCCAGCAGCCCCGGGACAGGGGGCGCCGGGGAGCTGTTTTTT. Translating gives CASSPGTGGAGELFF. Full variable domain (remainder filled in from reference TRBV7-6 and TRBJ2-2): GAGVSQSPRYKVTKRGQDVALRCDPISGHVSLYWYRQALGQGPEFLTYFNYEAQQDKSGLPNDRFSAERPEGSISTLTIQRTEQRDSAMYRCASSPGTGGAGELFFGEGSRLTVL.